Listed here is a single T cell receptor (beta chain). These data come from a study of blood T cell repertoires in COVID-19. On the study more broadly: PBMCs, B-cell-depleted T cells, or T cells were the source of the cDNA or gDNA that made up the material.

Original methodology: Reference gene primers were amplified, and this amplification served to estimate nucleated cell counts. Profiling relied on immunoSEQ multiplex PCR, and the TCRdb table lists in-frame clones only, not all of them. V and J calls and clone size are those listed in that table; D and trimming were worked out from the DNA. The data show under 150,000 clones, over 70% seen once. V lost 1 base to trimming and J lost 0 bases; unmatched junction nucleotides: 10. The CDR3 runs 19 residues. Germline CDR1 is SQVTM and CDR2 is ANQGSEA. This rearrangement joins TRBV29-1 to TRBJ2-6; the match to TRBD1 covers 9 bases. The clonotype was recovered from a middle-aged man with active or convalescent COVID-19. Sequencing used peripheral blood. The CDR3 loop reads CSVEGQGGTGSSGANVLTF. CDR3 DNA sequence: TGCAGCGTTGAAGGACAGGGGGGGACCGGGTCCTCTGGGGCCAACGTCCTGACTTTC. Using reference TRBV29-1 and TRBJ2-6 for the parts outside the CDR3, the full variable domain is SAVISQKPSRDICQRGTSLTIQCQVDSQVTMMFWYRQQPGQSLTLIATANQGSEATYESGFVIDKFPISRPNLTFSTLTVSNMSPEDSSIYLCSVEGQGGTGSSGANVLTFGAGSRLTVL.